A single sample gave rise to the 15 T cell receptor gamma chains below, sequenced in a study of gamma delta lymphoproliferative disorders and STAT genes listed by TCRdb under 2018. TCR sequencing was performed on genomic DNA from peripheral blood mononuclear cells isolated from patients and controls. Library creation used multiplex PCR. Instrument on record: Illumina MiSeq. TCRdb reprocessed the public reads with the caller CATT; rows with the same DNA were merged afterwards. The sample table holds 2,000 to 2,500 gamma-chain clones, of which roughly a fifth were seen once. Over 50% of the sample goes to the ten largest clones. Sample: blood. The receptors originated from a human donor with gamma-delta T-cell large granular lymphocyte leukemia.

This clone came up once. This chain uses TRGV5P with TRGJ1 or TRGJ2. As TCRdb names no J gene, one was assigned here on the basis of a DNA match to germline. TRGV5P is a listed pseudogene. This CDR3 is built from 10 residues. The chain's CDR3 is CATWGYKKLF. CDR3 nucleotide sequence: TGTGCCACCTGGGGTTATAAGAAACTCTTT.

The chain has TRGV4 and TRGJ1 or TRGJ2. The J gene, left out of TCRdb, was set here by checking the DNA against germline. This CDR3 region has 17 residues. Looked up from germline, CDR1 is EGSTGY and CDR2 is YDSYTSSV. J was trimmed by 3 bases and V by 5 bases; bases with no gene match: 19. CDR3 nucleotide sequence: TGTGCCACCTGGGCTTACGAGTTCCGGAGGATTTATTATAAGAAACTCTTT. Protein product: CATWAYEFRRIYYKKLF.

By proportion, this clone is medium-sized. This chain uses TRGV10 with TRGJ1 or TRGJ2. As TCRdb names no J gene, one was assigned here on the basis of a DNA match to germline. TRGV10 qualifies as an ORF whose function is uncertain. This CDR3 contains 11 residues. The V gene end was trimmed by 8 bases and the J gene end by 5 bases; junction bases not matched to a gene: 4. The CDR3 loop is CAAWVDYKKLF. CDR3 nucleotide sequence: TGTGCTGCGTGGGTGGATTATAAGAAACTCTTT.

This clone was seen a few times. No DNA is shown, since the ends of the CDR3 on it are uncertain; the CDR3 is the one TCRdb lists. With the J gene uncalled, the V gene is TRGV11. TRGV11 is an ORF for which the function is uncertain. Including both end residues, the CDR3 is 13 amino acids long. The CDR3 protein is CTTVPAGWGQGLF.

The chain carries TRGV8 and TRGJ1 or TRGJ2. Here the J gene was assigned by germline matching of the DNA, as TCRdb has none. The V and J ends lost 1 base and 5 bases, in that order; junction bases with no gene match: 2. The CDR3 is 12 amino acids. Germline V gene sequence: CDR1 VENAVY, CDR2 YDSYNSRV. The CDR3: CATWDRHYKKLF. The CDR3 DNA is TGTGCCACCTGGGATAGACATTATAAGAAACTCTTT.

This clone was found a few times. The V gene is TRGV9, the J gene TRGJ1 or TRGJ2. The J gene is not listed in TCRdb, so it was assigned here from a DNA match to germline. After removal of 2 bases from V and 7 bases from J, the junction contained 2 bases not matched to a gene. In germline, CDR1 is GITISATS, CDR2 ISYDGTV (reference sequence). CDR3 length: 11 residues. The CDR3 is CALWEEYKKLF. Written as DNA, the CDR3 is TGTGCCTTGTGGGAGGAATATAAGAAACTCTTT.

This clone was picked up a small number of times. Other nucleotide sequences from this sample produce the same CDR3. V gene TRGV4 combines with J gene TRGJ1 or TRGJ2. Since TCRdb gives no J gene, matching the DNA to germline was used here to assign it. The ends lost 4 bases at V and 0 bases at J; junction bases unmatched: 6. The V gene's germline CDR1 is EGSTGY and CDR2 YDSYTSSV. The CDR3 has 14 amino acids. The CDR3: CATWDGSNYYKKLF. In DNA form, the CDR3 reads TGTGCCACCTGGGACGGTTCGAATTATTATAAGAAACTCTTT.

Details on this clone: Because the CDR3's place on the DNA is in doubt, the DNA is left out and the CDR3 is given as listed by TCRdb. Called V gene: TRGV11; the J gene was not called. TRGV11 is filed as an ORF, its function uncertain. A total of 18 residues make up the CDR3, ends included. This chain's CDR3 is CTTVPAGLGTSTLYKKLF.

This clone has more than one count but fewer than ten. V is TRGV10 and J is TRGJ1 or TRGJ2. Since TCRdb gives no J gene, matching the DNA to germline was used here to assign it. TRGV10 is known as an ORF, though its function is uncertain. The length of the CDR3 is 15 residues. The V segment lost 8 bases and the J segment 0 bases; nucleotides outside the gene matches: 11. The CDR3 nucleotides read TGTGCTGCGTGGGATCCCCCCACGAATTATTATAAGAAACTCTTT. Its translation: CAAWDPPTNYYKKLF.

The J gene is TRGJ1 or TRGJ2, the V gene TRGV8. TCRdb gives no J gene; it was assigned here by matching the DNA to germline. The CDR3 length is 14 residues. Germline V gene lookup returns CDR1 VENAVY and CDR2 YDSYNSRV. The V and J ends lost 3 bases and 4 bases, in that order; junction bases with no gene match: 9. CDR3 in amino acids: CATWDPKSYYKKLF. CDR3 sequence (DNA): TGTGCCACCTGGGATCCAAAGAGCTATTATAAGAAACTCTTT.

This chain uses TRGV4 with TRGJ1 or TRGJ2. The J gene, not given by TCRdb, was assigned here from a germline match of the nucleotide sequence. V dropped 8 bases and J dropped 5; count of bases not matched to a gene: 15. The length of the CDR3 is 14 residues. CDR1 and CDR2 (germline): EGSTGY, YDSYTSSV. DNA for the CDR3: TGTGCCACCTTCCTGGGAGGGGGGGATTATAAGAAACTCTTT. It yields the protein CATFLGGGDYKKLF.

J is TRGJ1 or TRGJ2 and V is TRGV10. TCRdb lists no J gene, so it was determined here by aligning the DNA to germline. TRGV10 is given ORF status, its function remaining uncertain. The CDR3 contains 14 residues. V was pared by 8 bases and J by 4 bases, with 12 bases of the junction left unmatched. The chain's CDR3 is CAAWDCLIYYKKLF. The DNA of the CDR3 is TGTGCTGCGTGGGATTGCTTAATATATTATAAGAAACTCTTT.

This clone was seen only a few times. CDR3 amino acids: CAAWVDYYKKLF. CDR3 bases: TGTGCTGCGTGGGTGGATTATTATAAGAAACTCTTT. The J gene is TRGJ1 or TRGJ2, the V gene TRGV10. The J gene, missing from TCRdb, was assigned here through DNA to germline matching. TRGV10 counts as an open reading frame of uncertain function. The CDR3 is made up of 12 amino acids. Trimming cost V 8 bases and J 2 bases; bases outside gene matches: 4.

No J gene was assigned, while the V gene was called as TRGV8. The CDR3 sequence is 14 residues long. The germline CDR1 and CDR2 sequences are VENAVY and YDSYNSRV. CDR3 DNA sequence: TGTGCCACCTGGGATTGGGGCTATGTTCCGGGGGGACTCTTT. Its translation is CATWDWGYVPGGLF.

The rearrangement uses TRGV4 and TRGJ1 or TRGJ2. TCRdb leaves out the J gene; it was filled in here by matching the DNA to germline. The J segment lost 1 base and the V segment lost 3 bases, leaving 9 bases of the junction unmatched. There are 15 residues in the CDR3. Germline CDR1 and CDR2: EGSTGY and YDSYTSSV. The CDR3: CATWDCHANYYKKLF. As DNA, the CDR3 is TGTGCCACCTGGGATTGCCACGCTAATTATTATAAGAAACTCTTT.